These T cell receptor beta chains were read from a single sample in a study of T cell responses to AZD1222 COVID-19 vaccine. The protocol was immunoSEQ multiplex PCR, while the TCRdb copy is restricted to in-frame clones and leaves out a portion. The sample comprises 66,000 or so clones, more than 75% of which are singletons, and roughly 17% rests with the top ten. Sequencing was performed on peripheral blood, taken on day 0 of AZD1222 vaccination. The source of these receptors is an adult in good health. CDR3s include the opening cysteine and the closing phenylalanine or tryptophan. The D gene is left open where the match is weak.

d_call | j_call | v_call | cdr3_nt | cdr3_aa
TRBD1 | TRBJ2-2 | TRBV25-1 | TGTGCCAGCAGTGAATGGGGTCGGGACAGGGGAAACACCGGGGAGCTGTTTTTT | CASSEWGRDRGNTGELFF
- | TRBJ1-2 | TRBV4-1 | TGCGCCAGCAGCCAAGATCCCCAGGGGATCATCTATGGCTACACCTTC | CASSQDPQGIIYGYTF
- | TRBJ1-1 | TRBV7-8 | TGTGCCAGCAGCCCCCAGTCCGGTAGCACTGAAGCTTTCTTT | CASSPQSGSTEAFF
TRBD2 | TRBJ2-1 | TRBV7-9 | TGTGCCAGCAGATCTATTAGCGGGGATGAGCAGTTCTTC | CASRSISGDEQFF
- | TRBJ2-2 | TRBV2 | TGTGCCAGCGGGCGGGACACCTACACCGGGGAGCTGTTTTTT | CASGRDTYTGELFF
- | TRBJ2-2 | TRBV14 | TGTGCCAGCAGACGTAGTCGCACCGGGGAGCTGTTTTTT | CASRRSRTGELFF
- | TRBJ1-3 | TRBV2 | TGTGCCAGCAGTGTTGGGCCCTCCGCCGGTGGAAACACCATATATTTT | CASSVGPSAGGNTIYF
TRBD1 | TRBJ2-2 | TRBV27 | TGTGCCACACCCCAGGACAGGGACCTTAATACTCAGAACACCGGGGAGCTGTTTTTT | CATPQDRDLNTQNTGELFF
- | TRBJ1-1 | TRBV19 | TGTGCCAGTAGTGCCCTTGCAGGGTTTGGCGACACTGAAGCTTTCTTT | CASSALAGFGDTEAFF
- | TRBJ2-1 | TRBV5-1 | TGCGCCAGCAGCGTGGCCGGGGCGAGCTCCTACAATGAGCAGTTCTTC | CASSVAGASSYNEQFF
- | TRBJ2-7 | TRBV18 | TGTGCCAGCTCACCACCAGTAGGAGACGAGCAGTACTTC | CASSPPVGDEQYF
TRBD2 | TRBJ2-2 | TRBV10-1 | TGCGCCAGCAGTGAGTCTAGGGCTAGCGGGATGAACACCGGGGAGCTGTTTTTT | CASSESRASGMNTGELFF
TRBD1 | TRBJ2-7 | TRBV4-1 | TGCGCCAGCAGCCAAGCACTGCTGACAGGGGTCTACGAGCAGTACTTC | CASSQALLTGVYEQYF
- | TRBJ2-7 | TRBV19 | TGTGCCAGTAGTACCGGACTGGAAAGCTCCTACGAGCAGTACTTC | CASSTGLESSYEQYF
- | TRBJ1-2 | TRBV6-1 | TGTGCCAGCAGTGATTCGCACGGAAACTATGGCTACACCTTC | CASSDSHGNYGYTF
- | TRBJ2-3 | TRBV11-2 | TGTGCCAGCAGCCCAGGAGGTCCCTCAGATACGCAGTATTTT | CASSPGGPSDTQYF